Presented here are 25 T cell receptor beta chains from one specimen sequenced in a study of neoadjuvant anti-PD-1 for oral cavity cancer. Clones were sequenced by immunoSEQ multiplex PCR, and TCRdb holds only the in-frame ones, with some missing. The sample holds 9,800 or so clones, about 59% seen once. This sample's time point: after neoadjuvant nivolumab, at surgical resection. The source material was PBMCs, sampled after nivolumab (anti-PD-1) treatment. The receptors derive from a person aged 35 to 85 with oral cavity squamous cell carcinoma.

This clone came up a few times. The rearrangement joins TRBV6-6 to TRBJ1-3, with a possible D match to TRBD1 (5 bases). V lost 4 bases and J lost 3, with 16 bases in between. CDR3 size: 16 residues. Germline V lookup: CDR1 MNHNY, CDR2 SVGAGI (reference sequence). The CDR3 nucleotides are TGTGCCAGCAGTTTCACGGGACTCGCAAATGGAAACACCATATATTTT. Residues: CASSFTGLANGNTIYF.

The chain employs TRBV6-5 and TRBJ2-3; 7 bases are shared with TRBD2. Trimming cost V 1 base and J 1 base; bases outside gene matches: 2. The CDR3 is made up of 15 amino acids. Germline CDR1 reads MNHEY; CDR2 reads SVGAGI. The CDR3 DNA follows: TGTGCCAGCAGTTACTTGGGGGGGGGCACAGATACGCAGTATTTT. Its protein is CASSYLGGGTDTQYF.

This rearrangement joins TRBV19 to TRBJ2-1; D is unresolved. CDR3 size: 13 residues. Germline V gives CDR1 LNHDA, CDR2 SQIVND (reference sequence). The V end was cut by 7 bases, the J end by 5 bases, with 12 bases between. The CDR3 nucleotides read TGTGCCAGTAAGGTGCGAGGTCACAATGAGCAGTTCTTC. This translates into CASKVRGHNEQFF.

This clone was seen a few times. The chain combines TRBV19 with TRBJ2-2; possible D gene TRBD2, 5 bases. Per germline, CDR1 LNHDA and CDR2 SQIVND (reference sequence). The CDR3 is 16 residues long. The V and J ends lost 4 bases and 1 base respectively, with 13 bases between them. The CDR3 sequence: CASSTGSGVNTGELFF. As DNA, the CDR3 is TGTGCCAGTAGTACGGGGAGCGGCGTGAACACCGGGGAGCTGTTTTTT.

CDR3 sequence reads: CASSSVEGGDSPLHF. The DNA of the CDR3 is TGTGCCAGCAGTTCTGTTGAGGGTGGTGATTCACCCCTCCACTTT. V and J are TRBV28 and TRBJ1-6, with D unclear. V shed 4 bases and J shed 8 bases, with 15 bases lying between them. The germline V gene has CDR1 MDHEN and CDR2 SYDVKM. The CDR3 is 15 amino acids.

The chain links TRBV6-5 to TRBJ1-1, with D perhaps matching TRBD1 (5 bases). This CDR3 has 11 residues. Trimming removed 9 bases at V and 5 bases at J, with 10 bases between. Germline V gene data show CDR1 as MNHEY and CDR2 as SVGAGI. CDR3 sequence reads: CASQRGTEAFF. The CDR3 DNA sequence: TGTGCCAGTCAGAGGGGTACTGAAGCTTTCTTT.

V gene TRBV10-3 combines with J gene TRBJ1-5; TRBD1 matches at 12 bases. V shed 4 bases and J 4 bases; nucleotides not matched to a gene: 2. There are 15 residues in the CDR3. CDR1 ENHRY and CDR2 SYGVKD come from the germline V gene. This chain's CDR3 is CAISGGQGANQPQHF. The CDR3 DNA follows: TGTGCCATCAGTGGGGGACAGGGGGCAAATCAGCCCCAGCATTTT.

This rearrangement joins TRBV18 to TRBJ1-1; no clear D gene. The V and J ends lost 1 base and 1 base respectively, with 4 bases between them. The germline V gene has CDR1 KGHSH and CDR2 LQKENI. The CDR3 runs 13 residues. CDR3 sequence (DNA): TGTGCCAGCTCACCACAACCGAACACTGAAGCTTTCTTT. Amino acid sequence: CASSPQPNTEAFF.

The chain has TRBV27 and TRBJ1-1; no reliable D call. Germline lookup yields CDR1 MNHEY and CDR2 SMNVEV (reference sequence). CDR3 size: 12 residues. Trimming removed 6 bases from V and 1 base from J, with 6 bases in between. Written as DNA, the CDR3 is TGTGCCAGCAGAACAGCGAACACTGAAGCTTTCTTT. Amino acids: CASRTANTEAFF.

J is TRBJ2-1 and V is TRBV28, with 16 bases aligning to TRBD2. Losses at the gene ends were 7 bases for V and 1 base for J; bases not matched to a gene: 1. The CDR3 length is 16 residues. Germline CDR1 is MDHEN and CDR2 is SYDVKM. DNA for the CDR3: TGTGCCAGCATGGGACTAGCGGGAGGGTCCTACAATGAGCAGTTCTTC. Translation: CASMGLAGGSYNEQFF.

This clone was recorded once. The CDR3 DNA reads as TGTGCCAGCAGCTTAGACGGGACAAATAATCAGCCCCAGCATTTT. Residues: CASSLDGTNNQPQHF. V and J are TRBV7-8 and TRBJ1-5, with D perhaps matching TRBD1 (6 bases). Per the germline V gene, CDR1 is SGHVS and CDR2 is FQNEAQ. The CDR3 length is 15 residues. Trimming removed 1 base from V and 4 bases from J, with 11 bases in between.

Only a few counts were recorded for this clone. The genes are TRBV7-9 and TRBJ1-6; maybe TRBD1 (5 bases). The CDR3 covers 12 residues. Looked up from germline, CDR1 is SEHNR and CDR2 is FQNEAQ (reference sequence). Trimming took off 4 bases at V and 17 bases at J, with 15 bases between the two ends. The CDR3 sequence: CASSSGEGMIHF. The CDR3 DNA reads TGTGCCAGCAGCTCGGGGGAGGGGATGATCCACTTT. Full variable domain (rest looked up from reference TRBV7-9 and TRBJ1-6): DTGVSQNPRHKITKRGQNVTFRCDPISEHNRLYWYRQTLGQGPEFLTYFQNEAQLEKSRLLSDRFSAERPKGSFSTLEIQRTEQGDSAMYLCASSSGEGMIHFGNGTRLTVT.

The chain joins TRBV6-5 to TRBJ1-4; perhaps TRBD1 as D (6 bases). This CDR3 comprises 14 residues. Trimming shortened V by 6 bases and J by 0 bases, and 8 bases separated the two germline ends. Germline V gene sequence: CDR1 MNHEY, CDR2 SVGAGI. The DNA for the CDR3 is TGTGCCAGCAGACGGACAGCAACTAATGAAAAACTGTTTTTT. It encodes CASRRTATNEKLFF.

The chain combines TRBV27 with TRBJ2-1; 12 bases are shared with TRBD2. The CDR3 spans 18 residues. V lost 6 bases and J lost 0; bases outside the gene matches: 9. In germline, CDR1 is MNHEY, CDR2 SMNVEV (reference sequence). This CDR3 reads CASSQGLAGSSSYNEQFF. The CDR3 DNA sequence: TGTGCCAGCAGCCAAGGACTAGCGGGGAGCAGCTCCTACAATGAGCAGTTCTTC.

The V and J genes are TRBV12-5 and TRBJ2-4; D might be TRBD2 (6 bases). Germline CDR1 is LGHNT and CDR2 is FRNRAP. This CDR3 is 15 amino acids long. V was clipped by 7 bases and J by 7 bases, with 20 bases between them. CDR3 in amino acids: CASVSEGLGGNIQYF. The CDR3 DNA follows: TGTGCTAGTGTTTCCGAGGGACTTGGGGGGAACATTCAGTACTTC.

The chain combines TRBV5-1 with TRBJ1-1, with D possibly matching TRBD1 (6 bases). The germline gives CDR1 SGHRS, CDR2 YFSETQ. Trimming stripped 1 base from V and 6 bases from J, with 13 bases between. The CDR3 totals 14 residues. In nucleotides, the CDR3 is TGCGCCAGCAGCTTGAGTACAGGGCTCGCTGAAGCTTTCTTT. Residues: CASSLSTGLAEAFF.

This sequence joins TRBV2 and TRBJ1-1; no clear D. CDR3 length: 14 amino acids. The germline CDR1 and CDR2 sequences are SNHLY and FYNNEI. The V end lost 3 bases, the J end lost 5 bases, and 13 bases lay between the germline ends. The CDR3 DNA is TGTGCCAGCAGTGAGCAGTGGATGGGAACTGAAGCTTTCTTT. Translating gives CASSEQWMGTEAFF. Filled out from reference TRBV2 and TRBJ1-1, the complete variable domain reads EPEVTQTPSHQVTQMGQEVILRCVPISNHLYFYWYRQILGQKVEFLVSFYNNEISEKSEIFDDQFSVERPDGSNFTLKIRSTKLEDSAMYFCASSEQWMGTEAFFGQGTRLTVV.

This clone was recorded a few times. This chain connects TRBV11-2 to TRBJ1-1, with 7 bases that match TRBD1. The CDR3 length is 13 residues. Germline CDR1 and CDR2: SGHAT and FQNNGV. The junction had 3 bases not matched to a gene; V was cut back by 1 base and J by 7 bases. Written as DNA, the CDR3 is TGTGCCAGCAGCTTAGGGCCAGGGGGTGAAGCTTTCTTT. Amino acids: CASSLGPGGEAFF.

The genes are TRBV5-1 and TRBJ2-5; D call uncertain. V shed 5 bases and J shed 3 bases, with 8 bases lying between them. This CDR3 comprises 12 residues. Germline values: CDR1 SGHRS, CDR2 YFSETQ. The CDR3 bases are TGCGCCAGCAGGACCCGGGAAGAGACCCAGTACTTC. This translates into CASRTREETQYF. Full variable domain (outside the CDR3, taken from reference TRBV5-1 and TRBJ2-5): KAGVTQTPRYLIKTRGQQVTLSCSPISGHRSVSWYQQTPGQGLQFLFEYFSETQRNKGNFPGRFSGRQFSNSRSEMNVSTLELGDSALYLCASRTREETQYFGPGTRLLVL.

In this sample, this clone turned up a few times. The chain is built from TRBV9 and TRBJ2-3, with D unresolved. Trimming shortened V by 2 bases and J by 2 bases, and 9 bases separated the two germline ends. The CDR3 is made up of 14 amino acids. The germline V gene has CDR1 SGDLS and CDR2 YYNGEE. The CDR3, as DNA: TGTGCCAGCAGCGTCTGGCAGGACACAGATACGCAGTATTTT. Translating it yields CASSVWQDTDTQYF.

The V call is TRBV5-4, the J call TRBJ2-6, with a possible D match to TRBD1 (6 bases). The CDR3 covers 16 residues. The V gene lost 6 bases and the J gene lost 0 bases, with 13 bases spanning the gap. Per the germline V gene, CDR1 is SGHNT and CDR2 is YYREEE (reference sequence). The CDR3 bases are TGTGCCAGCACCATCGGCAGGGGCTCTGGGGCCAACGTCCTGACTTTC. Translation gives CASTIGRGSGANVLTF. The variable domain in full, with the rest retrieved from reference TRBV5-4 and TRBJ2-6, is ETGVTQSPTHLIKTRGQQVTLRCSSQSGHNTVSWYQQALGQGPQFIFQYYREEENGRGNFPPRFSGLQFPNYSSELNVNALELDDSALYLCASTIGRGSGANVLTFGAGSRLTVL.

This sequence joins TRBV28 and TRBJ1-5, with D tentatively TRBD1 (5 bases). Trimming removed 6 bases from V and 2 bases from J, with 14 bases in between. Looked up from germline, CDR1 is MDHEN and CDR2 is SYDVKM. The CDR3 consists of 15 residues. DNA of the CDR3: TGTGCCAGCAGGCTCATGACAGCAGGCAATCAGCCCCAGCATTTT. Translated: CASRLMTAGNQPQHF. The full variable domain, in which reference TRBV28 and TRBJ1-5 provide the parts outside the CDR3, is DVKVTQSSRYLVKRTGEKVFLECVQDMDHENMFWYRQDPGLGLRLIYFSYDVKMKEKGDIPEGYSVSREKKERFSLILESASTNQTSMYLCASRLMTAGNQPQHFGDGTRLSIL.

This clone was seen only a few times. The rearrangement links TRBV6-1 to TRBJ1-2; D possibly corresponds to TRBD1 (6 bases). This CDR3 comprises 13 residues. CDR1 is MNHNS, CDR2 SASEGT, per germline. V dropped 2 bases and J dropped 7 bases, with 11 bases sitting between them. The CDR3 region is CASSETGRGGYTF. The CDR3 bases are TGTGCCAGCAGTGAAACAGGCAGGGGTGGCTACACCTTC.

This clone has only one observation. This chain joins TRBV5-4 and TRBJ1-1; D unresolved. V lost 1 base and J 4 bases, leaving 8 bases between the germline ends. Germline CDR1 is SGHNT and CDR2 is YYREEE (reference sequence). The CDR3 is 13 residues long. The CDR3 here is CASSLMLSTEAFF. In DNA, the CDR3 is TGTGCCAGCAGCTTGATGCTGAGCACTGAAGCTTTCTTT.

The V and J genes are TRBV19 and TRBJ2-1; TRBD2 matches at 12 bases. This CDR3 has 16 residues. V lost 8 bases and J lost 4; bases outside the gene matches: 9. The V gene's germline CDR1 is LNHDA and CDR2 SQIVND (reference sequence). The CDR3 DNA is TGTGCCAGTCTCTCACTAGCGGGAGGAAAATACAATGAGCAGTTCTTC. Protein: CASLSLAGGKYNEQFF.